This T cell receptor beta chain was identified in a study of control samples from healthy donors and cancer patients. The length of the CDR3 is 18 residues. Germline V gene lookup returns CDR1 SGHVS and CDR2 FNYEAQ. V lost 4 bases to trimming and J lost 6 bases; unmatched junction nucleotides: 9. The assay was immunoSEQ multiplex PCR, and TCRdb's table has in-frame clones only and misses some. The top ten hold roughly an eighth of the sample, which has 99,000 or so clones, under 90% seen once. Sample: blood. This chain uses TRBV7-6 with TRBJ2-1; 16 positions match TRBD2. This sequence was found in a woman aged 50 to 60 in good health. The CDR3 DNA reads TGTGCCAGCAGCTCGGGACTAGCGGGAGGGCCCCGGTCCAATGAGCAGTTCTTC. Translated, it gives CASSSGLAGGPRSNEQFF.